This TCR beta chain was found in a study of radiotherapy plus CTLA-4 blockade in lung cancer. Turning to the study itself: Patients showed objective responses in over 15% of cases, and disease control was achieved by 31%. General study points: The study found tumor-derived TCR clones expanded in blood after radiotherapy plus ipilimumab.

Generated by immunoSEQ multiplex PCR, the TCRdb table keeps only in-frame clones and is missing some. The data show around 37,000 clones, with roughly 79% seen just once and around an eighth held by the top ten. A word on this clone: What it recognizes is unknown.

With ipilimumab providing CTLA-4 blockade, focal radiation was administered to patients who had chemo-refractory metastatic non-small-cell lung cancer. Germline CDR1 SGHNT, CDR2 YYREEE (reference sequence). Between the trimmed V and J ends, which lost 1 base and 0 bases, there was a span of 10 bases. The CDR3 extends over 15 amino acids. This chain uses TRBV5-4 with TRBJ1-1; D may be TRBD1 (6 bases). This receptor was taken from a human donor with non-small cell lung cancer that progressed on radiotherapy plus ipilimumab. This sample comprised peripheral blood, obtained from a patient treated with radiotherapy plus ipilimumab. The DNA for the CDR3 is TGTGCCAGCAGCTTGCGGGGGGCCCTGAACACTGAAGCTTTCTTT. Translation gives CASSLRGALNTEAFF. The variable domain in full, completed from reference TRBV5-4 and TRBJ1-1, reads ETGVTQSPTHLIKTRGQQVTLRCSSQSGHNTVSWYQQALGQGPQFIFQYYREEENGRGNFPPRFSGLQFPNYSSELNVNALELDDSALYLCASSLRGALNTEAFFGQGTRLTVV.